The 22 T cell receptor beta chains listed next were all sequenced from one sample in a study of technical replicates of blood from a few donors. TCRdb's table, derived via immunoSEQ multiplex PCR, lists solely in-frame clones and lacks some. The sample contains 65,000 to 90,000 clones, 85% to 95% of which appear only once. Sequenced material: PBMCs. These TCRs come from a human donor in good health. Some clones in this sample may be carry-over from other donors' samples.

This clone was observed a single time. The CDR3 sequence: CAWSSNRDSNYEQYF. CDR3 sequence (DNA): TGTGCCTGGAGTTCAAACAGGGACAGTAATTACGAGCAGTACTTC. This rearrangement joins TRBV30 to TRBJ2-7, with 7 bases lining up with TRBD1. V lost 2 bases to trimming and J lost 4 bases; unmatched junction nucleotides: 11. Germline V lookup: CDR1 GTSNPN, CDR2 SVGIG (reference sequence). This CDR3 has 15 amino acids.

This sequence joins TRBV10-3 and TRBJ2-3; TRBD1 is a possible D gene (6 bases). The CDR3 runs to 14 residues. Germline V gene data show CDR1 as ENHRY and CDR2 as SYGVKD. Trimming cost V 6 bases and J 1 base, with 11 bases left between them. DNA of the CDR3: TGTGCCATCAGGGACAGATCGGGCACAGATACGCAGTATTTT. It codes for CAIRDRSGTDTQYF.

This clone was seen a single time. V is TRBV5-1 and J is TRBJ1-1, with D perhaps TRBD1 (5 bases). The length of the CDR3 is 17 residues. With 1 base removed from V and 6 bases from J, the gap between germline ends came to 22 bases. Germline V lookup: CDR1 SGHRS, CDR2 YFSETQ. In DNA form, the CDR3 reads TGCGCCAGCAGCTTGACAAAAACCGGGGGGGGAAAATCTGAAGCTTTCTTT. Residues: CASSLTKTGGGKSEAFF.

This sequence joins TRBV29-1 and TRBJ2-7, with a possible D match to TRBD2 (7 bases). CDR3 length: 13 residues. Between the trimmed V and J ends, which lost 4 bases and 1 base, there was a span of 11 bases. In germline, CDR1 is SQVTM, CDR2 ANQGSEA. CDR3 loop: CSVVGGASYEQYF. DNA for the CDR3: TGCAGCGTTGTTGGGGGGGCATCCTACGAGCAGTACTTC.

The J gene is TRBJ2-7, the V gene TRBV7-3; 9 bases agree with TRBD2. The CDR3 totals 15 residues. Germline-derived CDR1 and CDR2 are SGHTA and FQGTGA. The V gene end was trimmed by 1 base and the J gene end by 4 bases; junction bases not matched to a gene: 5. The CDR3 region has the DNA TGTGCCAGCAGCTTAAGCGCGACTAGCGGTTACGAGCAGTACTTC. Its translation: CASSLSATSGYEQYF.

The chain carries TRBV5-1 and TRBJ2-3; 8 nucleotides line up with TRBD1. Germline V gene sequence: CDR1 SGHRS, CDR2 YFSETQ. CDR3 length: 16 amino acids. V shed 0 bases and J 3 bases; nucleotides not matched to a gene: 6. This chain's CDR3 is CASSLEGQGATDTQYF. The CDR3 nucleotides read TGCGCCAGCAGCTTGGAGGGTCAGGGGGCTACAGATACGCAGTATTTT. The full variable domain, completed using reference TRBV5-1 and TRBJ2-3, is KAGVTQTPRYLIKTRGQQVTLSCSPISGHRSVSWYQQTPGQGLQFLFEYFSETQRNKGNFPGRFSGRQFSNSRSEMNVSTLELGDSALYLCASSLEGQGATDTQYFGPGTRLTVL.

CDR3: CASSEGMSGELFF. The CDR3 bases are TGTGCCAGCAGTGAAGGAATGAGCGGGGAGCTGTTTTTT. V and J are TRBV6-1 and TRBJ2-2; D is undetermined. The CDR3 spans 13 residues. V was cut by 1 base and J by 7 bases, with 7 bases left in between. Germline V CDR1 and CDR2: MNHNS, SASEGT.

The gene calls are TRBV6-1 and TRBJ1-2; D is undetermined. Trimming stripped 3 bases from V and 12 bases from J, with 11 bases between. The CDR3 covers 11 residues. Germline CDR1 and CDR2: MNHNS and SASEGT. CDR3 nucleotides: TGTGCCAGCAGTGAGACGGGGAGAGACACCTTC. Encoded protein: CASSETGRDTF.

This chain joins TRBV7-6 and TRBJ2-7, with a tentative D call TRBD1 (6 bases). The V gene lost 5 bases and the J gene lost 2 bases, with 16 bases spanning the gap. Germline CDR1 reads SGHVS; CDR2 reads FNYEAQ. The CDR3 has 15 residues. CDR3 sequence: CASSLGAGATYEQYF. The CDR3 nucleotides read TGTGCCAGCAGCCTCGGGGCAGGGGCTACCTACGAGCAGTACTTC. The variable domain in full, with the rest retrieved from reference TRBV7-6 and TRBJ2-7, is GAGVSQSPRYKVTKRGQDVALRCDPISGHVSLYWYRQALGQGPEFLTYFNYEAQQDKSGLPNDRFSAERPEGSISTLTIQRTEQRDSAMYRCASSLGAGATYEQYFGPGTRLTVT.

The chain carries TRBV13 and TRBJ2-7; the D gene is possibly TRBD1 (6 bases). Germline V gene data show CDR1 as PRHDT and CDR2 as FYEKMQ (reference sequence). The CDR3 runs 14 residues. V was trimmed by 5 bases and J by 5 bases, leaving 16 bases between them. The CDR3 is CASSRGGGQDEQYF. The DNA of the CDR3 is TGTGCCAGCAGCCGCGGTGGGGGCCAGGACGAGCAGTACTTC.

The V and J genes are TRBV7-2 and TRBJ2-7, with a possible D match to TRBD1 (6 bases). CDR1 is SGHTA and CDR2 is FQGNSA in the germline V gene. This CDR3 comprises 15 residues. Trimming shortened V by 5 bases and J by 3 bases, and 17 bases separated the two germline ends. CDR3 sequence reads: CASSQGWQFLYEQYF. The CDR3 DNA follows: TGTGCCAGCAGCCAGGGGTGGCAGTTCCTCTACGAGCAGTACTTC.

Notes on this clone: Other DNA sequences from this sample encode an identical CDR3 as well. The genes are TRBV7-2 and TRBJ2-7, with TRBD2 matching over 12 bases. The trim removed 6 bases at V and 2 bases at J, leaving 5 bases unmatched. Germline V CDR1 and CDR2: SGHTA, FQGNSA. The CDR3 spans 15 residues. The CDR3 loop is CASRPTSGGTYEQYF. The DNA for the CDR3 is TGTGCCAGCAGGCCGACTAGCGGGGGAACCTACGAGCAGTACTTC.

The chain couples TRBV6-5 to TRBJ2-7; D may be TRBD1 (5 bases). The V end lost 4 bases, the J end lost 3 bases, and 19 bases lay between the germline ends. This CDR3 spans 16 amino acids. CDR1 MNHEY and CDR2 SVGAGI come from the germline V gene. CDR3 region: CASSFGVNRYGYEQYF. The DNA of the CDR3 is TGTGCCAGCAGTTTCGGCGTCAACAGGTATGGCTACGAGCAGTACTTC.

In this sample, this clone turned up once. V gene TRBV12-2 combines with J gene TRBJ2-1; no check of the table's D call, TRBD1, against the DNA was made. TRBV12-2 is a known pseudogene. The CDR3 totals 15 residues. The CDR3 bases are TGTGCAAGTCGCTTAGTGACACCGTCCTACAATGAGCAGTTCTTC. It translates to CASRLVTPSYNEQFF.

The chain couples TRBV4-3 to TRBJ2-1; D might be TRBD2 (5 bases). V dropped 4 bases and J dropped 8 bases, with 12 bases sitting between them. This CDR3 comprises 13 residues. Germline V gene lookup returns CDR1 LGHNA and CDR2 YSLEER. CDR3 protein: CASSPGYGDEQFF. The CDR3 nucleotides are TGCGCCAGCAGCCCGGGCTACGGGGATGAGCAGTTCTTC.

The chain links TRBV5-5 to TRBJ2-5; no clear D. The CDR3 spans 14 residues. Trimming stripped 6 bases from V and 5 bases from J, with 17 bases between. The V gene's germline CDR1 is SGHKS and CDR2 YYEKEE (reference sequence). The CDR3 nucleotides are TGTGCCAGCAACAATGGAGAGTCACGGGAGACCCAGTACTTC. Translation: CASNNGESRETQYF.

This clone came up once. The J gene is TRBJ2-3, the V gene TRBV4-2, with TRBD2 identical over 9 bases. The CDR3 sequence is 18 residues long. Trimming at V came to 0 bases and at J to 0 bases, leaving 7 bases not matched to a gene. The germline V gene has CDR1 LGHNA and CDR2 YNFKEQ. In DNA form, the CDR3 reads TGTGCCAGCAGCCAAGATTCTTTTGCGGGGGGGAGCACAGATACGCAGTATTTT. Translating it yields CASSQDSFAGGSTDTQYF.

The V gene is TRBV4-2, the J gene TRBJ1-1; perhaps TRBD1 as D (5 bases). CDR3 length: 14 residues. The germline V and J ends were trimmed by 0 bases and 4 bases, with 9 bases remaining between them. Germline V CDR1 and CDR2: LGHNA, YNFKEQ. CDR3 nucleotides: TGTGCCAGCAGCCAAGACCGGACATCCACTGAAGCTTTCTTT. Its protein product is CASSQDRTSTEAFF.

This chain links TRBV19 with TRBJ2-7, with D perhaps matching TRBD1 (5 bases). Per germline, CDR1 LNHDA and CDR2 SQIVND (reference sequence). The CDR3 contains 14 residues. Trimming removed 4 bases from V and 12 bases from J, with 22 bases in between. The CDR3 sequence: CASSTSTDSPWAYF. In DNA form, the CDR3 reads TGTGCCAGTAGTACGTCAACCGACAGTCCTTGGGCGTACTTC. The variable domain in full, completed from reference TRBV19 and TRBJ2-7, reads DGGITQSPKYLFRKEGQNVTLSCEQNLNHDAMYWYRQDPGQGLRLIYYSQIVNDFQKGDIAEGYSVSREKKESFPLTVTSAQKNPTAFYLCASSTSTDSPWAYFGPGTRLTVT.

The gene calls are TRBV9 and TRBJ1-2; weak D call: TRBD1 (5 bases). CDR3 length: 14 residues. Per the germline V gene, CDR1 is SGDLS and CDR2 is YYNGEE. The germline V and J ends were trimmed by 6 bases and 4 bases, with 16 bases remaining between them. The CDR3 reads CASTPYRGFYGYTF. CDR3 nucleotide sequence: TGTGCCAGCACCCCGTACCGGGGGTTCTATGGCTACACCTTC.

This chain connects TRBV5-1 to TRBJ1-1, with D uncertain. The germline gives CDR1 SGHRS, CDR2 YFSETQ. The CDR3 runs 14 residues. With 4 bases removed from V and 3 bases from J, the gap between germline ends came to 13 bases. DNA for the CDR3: TGCGCCAGCAGCCTCCAGGTAGGCGACACTGAAGCTTTCTTT. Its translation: CASSLQVGDTEAFF. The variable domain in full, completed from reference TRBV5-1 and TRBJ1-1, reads KAGVTQTPRYLIKTRGQQVTLSCSPISGHRSVSWYQQTPGQGLQFLFEYFSETQRNKGNFPGRFSGRQFSNSRSEMNVSTLELGDSALYLCASSLQVGDTEAFFGQGTRLTVV.

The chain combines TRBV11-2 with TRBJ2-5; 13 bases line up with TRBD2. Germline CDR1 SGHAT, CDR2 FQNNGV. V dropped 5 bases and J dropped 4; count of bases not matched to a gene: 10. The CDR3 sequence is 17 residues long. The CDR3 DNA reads TGTGCCAGCAGCCCTCCGACCGGGACTAGCGGGGCAGAGACCCAGTACTTC. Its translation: CASSPPTGTSGAETQYF.